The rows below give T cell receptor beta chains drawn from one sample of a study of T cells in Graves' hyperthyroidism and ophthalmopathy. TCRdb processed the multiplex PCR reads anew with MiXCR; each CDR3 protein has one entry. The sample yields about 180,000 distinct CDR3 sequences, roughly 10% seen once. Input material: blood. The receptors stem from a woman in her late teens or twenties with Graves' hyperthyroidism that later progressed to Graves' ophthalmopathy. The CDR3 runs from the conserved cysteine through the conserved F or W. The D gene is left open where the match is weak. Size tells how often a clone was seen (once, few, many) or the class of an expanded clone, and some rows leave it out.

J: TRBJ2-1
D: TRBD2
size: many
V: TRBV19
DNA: TGTGCCAGTAGTCCTAGCGGGGGGGTTAATGAGCAGTTCTTC
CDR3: CASSPSGGVNEQFF

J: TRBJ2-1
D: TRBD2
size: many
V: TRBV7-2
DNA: TGTGCCAGCAGCTTAATCTTGGCGGGGGGGCACAATGAGCAGTTCTTC
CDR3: CASSLILAGGHNEQFF

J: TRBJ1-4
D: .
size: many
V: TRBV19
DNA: TGTGCCAGTAGTATTCATCCCGGGTCTTCGGCTAATGAAAAACTGTTTTTT
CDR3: CASSIHPGSSANEKLFF

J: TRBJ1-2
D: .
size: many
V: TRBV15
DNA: TGTGCCACCAGCAGAGATCTAAGGAACCCAAACTATGGCTACACCTTC
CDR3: CATSRDLRNPNYGYTF

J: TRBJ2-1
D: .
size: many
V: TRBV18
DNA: TGTGCCAGCTCACCACCGAGGCCGATGAGATACAATGAGCAGTTCTTC
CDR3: CASSPPRPMRYNEQFF

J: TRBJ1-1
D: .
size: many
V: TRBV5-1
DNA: TGCGCCAGCAGCCGGACGGCAGACACTGAAGCTTTCTTT
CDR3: CASSRTADTEAFF

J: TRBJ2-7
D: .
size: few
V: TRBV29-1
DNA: TGCAGCGTTAGGGAGGGGGACCTCTACGAGCAGTACTTC
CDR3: CSVREGDLYEQYF

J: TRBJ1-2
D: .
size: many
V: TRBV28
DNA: TGTGCCAGCAGCACACTGTCGTACAGAAACTCCTATGGCTACACCTTC
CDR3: CASSTLSYRNSYGYTF

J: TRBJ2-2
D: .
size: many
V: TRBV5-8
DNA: TGTGCCAGCAGCTTGATTACGAAAGGGGAGCTGTTTTTT
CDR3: CASSLITKGELFF

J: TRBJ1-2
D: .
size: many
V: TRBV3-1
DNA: TGTGCCAGCAACCCTGGGGGGACCTATGGCTACACCTTC
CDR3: CASNPGGTYGYTF

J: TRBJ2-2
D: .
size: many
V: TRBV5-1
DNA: TGCGCCAGCACCGCCCCTTACCCCGGGGAGCTGTTTTTT
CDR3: CASTAPYPGELFF

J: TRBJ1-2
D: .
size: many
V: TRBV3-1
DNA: TGTGCCAGCAGCCCCGACTCTTATGGGACTTATGGCTACACCTTC
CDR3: CASSPDSYGTYGYTF

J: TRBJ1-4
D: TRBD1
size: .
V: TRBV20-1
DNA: TGCAGTGCTAGAGTGGACAGGGCGACTAATGAAAAACTGTTTTTT
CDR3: CSARVDRATNEKLFF

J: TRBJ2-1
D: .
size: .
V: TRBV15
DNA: TGTGCCACCAGTTTAAAGGCTGGCTCCTACAATGAGCAGTTCTTC
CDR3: CATSLKAGSYNEQFF

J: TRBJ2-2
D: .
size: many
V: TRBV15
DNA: TGTGCCACCAGCGTTGGAGTACGGGGAGGCGGCGGGGGGGAGCTGTTTTTT
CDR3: CATSVGVRGGGGGELFF

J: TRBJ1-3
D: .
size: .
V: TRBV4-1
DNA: TGCGCCAGCAGCCAAGTAGGCAGGGCCTCTGGAAACACCATATATTTT
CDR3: CASSQVGRASGNTIYF

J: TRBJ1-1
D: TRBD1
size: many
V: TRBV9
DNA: TGTGCCAGCAGCCAAACAGGGGGCGGAACTGAAGCTTTCTTT
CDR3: CASSQTGGGTEAFF

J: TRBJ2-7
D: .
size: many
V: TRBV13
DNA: TGTGCCAGCTCCGGCGGGAACGAGCAGTACTTC
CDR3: CASSGGNEQYF

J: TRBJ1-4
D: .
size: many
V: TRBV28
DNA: TGTGCCAGCAGTTTGAGCGGGATAGGGTCTAATGAAAAACTGTTTTTT
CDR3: CASSLSGIGSNEKLFF

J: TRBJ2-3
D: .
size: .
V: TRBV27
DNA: TGTGCCAGCAGTTTATACAGGGTCAGGGTAGATACGCAGTATTTT
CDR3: CASSLYRVRVDTQYF

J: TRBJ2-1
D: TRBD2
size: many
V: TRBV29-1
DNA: TGCAGCACCCCCTGGGAGGGAGGCCCCTACAATGAGCAGTTCTTC
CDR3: CSTPWEGGPYNEQFF

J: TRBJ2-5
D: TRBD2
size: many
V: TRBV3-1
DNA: TGTGCCAGCAGCCGTCGACTAGCGGGAGAAGAGACCCAGTACTTC
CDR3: CASSRRLAGEETQYF

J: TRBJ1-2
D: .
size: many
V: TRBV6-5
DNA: TGTGCCAGCAGTTACTCGGGCTCCTCTGGCTACACCTTC
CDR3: CASSYSGSSGYTF

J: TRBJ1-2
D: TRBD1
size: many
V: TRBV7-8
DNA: TGTGCCAGCAGTCGGGACAGGGTTCATGGCTACACCTTC
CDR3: CASSRDRVHGYTF

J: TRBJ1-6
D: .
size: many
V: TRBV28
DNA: TGTGCCAGCAGTTTTTCGGACGGATATAATTCACCCCTCCACTTT
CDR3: CASSFSDGYNSPLHF

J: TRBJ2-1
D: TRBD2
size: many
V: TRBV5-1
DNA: TGCGCCAGCCGCCCCATGGGTGCAACTAGCGGTGCAGATCACTCCTACAATGAGCAGTTCTTC
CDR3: CASRPMGATSGADHSYNEQFF

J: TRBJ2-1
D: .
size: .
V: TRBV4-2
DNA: TGTGCCAGCAGCCAAGAAGGTTTTGGTGAGCAGTTCTTC
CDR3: CASSQEGFGEQFF

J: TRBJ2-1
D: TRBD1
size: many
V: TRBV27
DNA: TGTGCCAGCAGTTTAGACAGGGGGCGCTTCAATGAGCAGTTCTTC
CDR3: CASSLDRGRFNEQFF

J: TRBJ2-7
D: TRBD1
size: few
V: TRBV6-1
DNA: TGTGCCAGCAGTCTGACAGGGGGAGGGAACGAGCAGTACTTC
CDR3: CASSLTGGGNEQYF

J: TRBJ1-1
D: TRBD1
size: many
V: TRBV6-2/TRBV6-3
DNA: TGTGCCAGCACCGACAGGGGTTCGGCAAGTGGAACTGAAGCTTTCTTT
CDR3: CASTDRGSASGTEAFF

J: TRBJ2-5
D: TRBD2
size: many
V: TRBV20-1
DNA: TGCAGTGCTATCGGGACTAGCGGGGGGGACAGACAAGAGACCCAGTACTTC
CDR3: CSAIGTSGGDRQETQYF

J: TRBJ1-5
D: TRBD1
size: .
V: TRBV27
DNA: TGTGCCAGCAGATCGGGACAGACGGCCCATAGCAATCAGCCCCAGCATTTT
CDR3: CASRSGQTAHSNQPQHF

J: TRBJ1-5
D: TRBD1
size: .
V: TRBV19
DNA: TGTGCCAGTAAGGGGACAGATAATCAGCCCCAGCATTTT
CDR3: CASKGTDNQPQHF

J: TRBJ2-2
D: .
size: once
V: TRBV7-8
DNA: TGTGCCAGCAGCCCCTTCGACTCGAACACCGGGGAGCTGTTTTTT
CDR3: CASSPFDSNTGELFF

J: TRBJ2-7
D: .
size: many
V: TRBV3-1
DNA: TGTGCCAGCAGCCAAGACAGTTGGAGCTCCTACGAGCAGTACTTC
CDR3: CASSQDSWSSYEQYF

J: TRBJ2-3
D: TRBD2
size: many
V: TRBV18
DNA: TGTGCCAGCTCACCACGGCTCTCGGGAGGGATTCTCACAGATACGCAGTATTTT
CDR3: CASSPRLSGGILTDTQYF

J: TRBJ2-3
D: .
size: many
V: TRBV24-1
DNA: TGTGCCACCAGTAAGGACTTAACAGATACGCAGTATTTT
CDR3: CATSKDLTDTQYF

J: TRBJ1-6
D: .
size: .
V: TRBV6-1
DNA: TGTGCCAGCAGTTATCCACAGGGCGGTTTACTTAATTCACCCCTCCACTTT
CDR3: CASSYPQGGLLNSPLHF

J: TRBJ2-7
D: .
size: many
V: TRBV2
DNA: TGTGCCAGCAGTGATTTCCCCTACGAGCAGTACTTC
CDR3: CASSDFPYEQYF

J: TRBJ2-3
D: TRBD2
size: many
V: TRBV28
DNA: TGTGCCAGCAGTTTAAGCTATTGGCGGGAGAGAAACCCCTCTACGCAGTATTTT
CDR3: CASSLSYWRERNPSTQYF

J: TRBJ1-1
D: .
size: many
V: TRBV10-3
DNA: TGTGCCATCAGTGAGTCGGGGGGAGGACACGCTGAAGCTTTCTTT
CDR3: CAISESGGGHAEAFF

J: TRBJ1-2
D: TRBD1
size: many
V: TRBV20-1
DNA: TGCAGTGCTAGAGCTGACAGGGCTTGGGGCTACACCTTC
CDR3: CSARADRAWGYTF

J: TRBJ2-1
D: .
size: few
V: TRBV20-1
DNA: TGCAGTGCTGGCCAAGTAGGCAATGAGCAGTTCTTC
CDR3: CSAGQVGNEQFF

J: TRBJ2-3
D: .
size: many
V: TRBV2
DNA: TGTGCCAGCAGGACCGGGGCCTATACGCAGTATTTT
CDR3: CASRTGAYTQYF

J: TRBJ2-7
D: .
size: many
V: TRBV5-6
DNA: TGTGCCAGCAGCTTGGGGACATCCTCCTACGAGCAGTACTTC
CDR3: CASSLGTSSYEQYF

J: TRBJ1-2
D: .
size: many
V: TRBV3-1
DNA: TGTGCCAGCAGCCAAGCCCGGGGGCTCGATGGCTACACCTTC
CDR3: CASSQARGLDGYTF

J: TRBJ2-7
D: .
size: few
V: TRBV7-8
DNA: TGTGCCAGCAGTCTCAGGGGGGCCTCCTACGAGCAGTACTTC
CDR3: CASSLRGASYEQYF

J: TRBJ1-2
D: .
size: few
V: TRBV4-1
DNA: TGCGCCAGCAGCCATGGGAGAGGGGCTAACTATGGCTACACCTTC
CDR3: CASSHGRGANYGYTF

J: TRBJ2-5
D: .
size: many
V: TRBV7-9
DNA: TGTGCCAGCAGCCAAGTAGGGCGGGAAAGGGAGACCCAGTACTTC
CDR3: CASSQVGRERETQYF

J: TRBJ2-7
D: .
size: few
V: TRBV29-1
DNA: TGCAGCGCCGCCGACTACGAGCAGTACTTC
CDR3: CSAADYEQYF

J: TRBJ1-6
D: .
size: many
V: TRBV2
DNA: TGTGCCAGCAGAGATAATTCACCCCTCCACTTT
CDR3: CASRDNSPLHF

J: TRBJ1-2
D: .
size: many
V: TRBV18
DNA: TGTGCCAGCTCACCGAAGCGAGGACAGTACTATGGCTACACCTTC
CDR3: CASSPKRGQYYGYTF

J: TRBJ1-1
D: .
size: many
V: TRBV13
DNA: TGTGCCAGCAGCTTCGTTTGGGAAGATGGCACTGAAGCTTTCTTT
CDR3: CASSFVWEDGTEAFF

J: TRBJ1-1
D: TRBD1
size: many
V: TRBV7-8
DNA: TGTGCCAGCAGCCCCCGGACAGGACTCACTGAAGCTTTCTTT
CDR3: CASSPRTGLTEAFF

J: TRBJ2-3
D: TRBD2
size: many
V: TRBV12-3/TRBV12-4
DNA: TGTGCCAGCAGTTCCGGGACTAGCGGCACAGATACGCAGTATTTT
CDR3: CASSSGTSGTDTQYF

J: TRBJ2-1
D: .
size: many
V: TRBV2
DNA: TGTGCCAGCAGTGAACGGGTGTACGGTGAGCAGTTCTTC
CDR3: CASSERVYGEQFF

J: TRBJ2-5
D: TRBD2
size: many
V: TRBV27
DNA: TGTGCCAGCAGAGCAGATACCGGGACTAGCATGGAGACCCAGTACTTC
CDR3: CASRADTGTSMETQYF